This T cell receptor beta chain was sequenced during a study of T cells in Graves' hyperthyroidism and ophthalmopathy. Across the study: Blood from the periphery was taken at initial diagnosis, before any treatment.

This clonotype appeared many times. Amplification of TCR beta CDR3 regions used RNA as the template. The HTBI primer set served for first-round RT-PCR of the TCR CDR3. TCRdb fed the multiplex PCR reads into MiXCR, producing one record per CDR3 protein. In the table there are about 350,000 distinct CDR3 sequences, about 15% of which are singletons. It was considered stable Graves' hyperthyroidism when ophthalmopathy did not progress within 18 months. Hyperthyroidism had been newly diagnosed in patients aged 18 to 65, and its duration was under 2 months. The PBMCs had their origin in around 9.1 ml of fresh peripheral blood. This TCR was recovered from a woman in her twenties or thirties with Graves' hyperthyroidism. The sequencing sample was made of blood.

DNA for the CDR3: TGTGCCAGCAGCTTAGCGGGAGAACGGGATACGCAGTATTTT. This sequence encodes CASSLAGERDTQYF. The gene calls are TRBV7-2 and TRBJ2-3; perhaps TRBD2 as D (5 bases). V gave up 0 bases and J gave up 6 bases, with 10 bases separating them. Germline assignment: CDR1 SGHTA and CDR2 FQGNSA. The CDR3 extends over 14 amino acids. The full variable domain, rest sourced from reference TRBV7-2 and TRBJ2-3, is GAGVSQSPSNKVTEKGKDVELRCDPISGHTALYWYRQSLGQGLEFLIYFQGNSAPDKSGLPSDRFSAERTGGSVSTLTIQRTQQEDSAVYLCASSLAGERDTQYFGPGTRLTVL.